This T cell receptor beta chain was recovered during a study of shared clonotypes between healthy human individuals (dated by TCRdb to 2020 to 2021). Concerning the study at large: Three men and two women, aged 18 to 49 years, made up the cohort. For each donor, three plates each were used for CD4 naive and CD4 memory, two plates were used for CD8 naive, and one plate was used for CD8 memory. To estimate repertoire size and how much clonotype sharing occurs between individuals, the study deeply sequenced the blood TCR repertoires of 5 or 6 healthy adults. Libraries were prepared and TCR repertoires were sequenced by different laboratories using diverse techniques, in order to increase sequencing depth and limit assay-specific biases. Each donor's leukapheresis produced roughly between roughly 0.94 and 9.5 billion PBMCs. Overall study results and their limits: Across four donors, about 4.5% of naive CD4, roughly 3.5% of naive CD8, 2.3% of memory CD4, and around 0.4% of memory CD8 clonotypes were shared. Estimated clonotype richness was generally larger for naive than for memory subsets. Only blood was sampled, and tissue TCR repertoires likely differ from those in blood. Even with the large sequencing depth, rarefaction of the sorted-subset datasets indicated that sequencing was incomplete. Because the study included a small number of donors, the genetic and exposure-history diversity represented was limited. Pairwise subsampling led to the expectation that sequencing depth would affect the degree of clonotype sharing among donors. Higher generation probabilities were observed for clonotypes shared by all four sorted-subset donors than for non-shared clonotypes.

V was cut back by 7 bases and J by 3 bases, leaving a gap of 19 bases between them. The germline V gene provides CDR1 MDHEN and CDR2 SYDVKM. CDR3 length: 17 amino acids, cysteine to phenylalanine. The sequence is cut down to CDR3 DNA, 51 bases in frame from base 1. TCR CDR3 regions were amplified from genomic DNA by multiplex PCR using the deep immunoSEQ assay. For each cell subset, the extracted genomic DNA was distributed evenly across all wells of several immunoSEQ 96-well plates, and each plate served as one replicate. For sorted subsets, around 200 ng genomic DNA, equal to 30,000 or so T cell genomes, was loaded into each replicate PCR. The purified libraries were quantified using a Qubit 3.0 fluorometer, sized with a Bioanalyzer 2100, and then quantified again using the KAPA Library Quantification kit. Each immunoSEQ 96-well plate was sequenced on its own single-read 150-cycle Illumina NextSeq 550 flow cell. On the study's bioinformatics: The immunoSEQ output contained only junctional sequences without quality scores, so filtering could not match that applied to full-length reads. To assign V/J genes and CDR3, sequences were annotated against IMGT germline references using PyIR, a Python wrapper for IgBLAST v1.9. Reads were filtered out if the reads had weak V/J assignments (E-value above 1e-6), no CDR3, stop codons, out-of-frame junctions, or ambiguous translated residues. V3J clonotypes were defined as sequences sharing the same inferred V gene, J gene, and CDR3 amino acid sequence. Percentage overlap between repertoires was calculated by dividing the number of shared unique clonotypes by the size of the smaller repertoire. RTK rarefaction, the Chao1 estimator, and Recon v2.1 estimates of unobserved clonotypes were used to assess repertoire richness. OLGA was used to compute generation probabilities for all TCRbeta clonotypes that the gDNA method yielded from a handful of donors. In TCRdb, the immuneACCESS table is reduced to in-frame sequences with V and J assigned. These tables do not hold every clone; where another copy was compared, an unresolved V gene accounts for under half, and the others remain unexplained. V and J calls and clone size are given by that table; D and trimming were obtained from the DNA. This sample comprises 2 million to 2.5 million clones, roughly 95% of them detected only once. Around 0.13% of the sample goes to the ten largest clones.

Donors were healthy HIV-negative adults with no recently reported acute infections or vaccinations. Every donor was a Caucasian adult living in Nashville, Tennessee, USA. CD4+ T cells were enriched by magnetic negative selection, after which naive cells were positively selected on CD45RA and the negative fraction was taken as the memory subset. Blood was obtained by leukapheresis, after which PBMCs were separated by Ficoll-Histopaque density gradient centrifugation and cryopreserved in liquid nitrogen vapor phase. Purity and quantity of every magnetically sorted T cell population were checked by analytical flow cytometry. Each sorted fraction had its genomic DNA isolated and then quantified by UV absorbance on a Nanodrop 2000c. Concerning this clone: Which antigen it targets is not known. Base qualities are not recorded, but no much larger clone differs from it by a single base.

The source material was naive CD4+ T cells sorted from blood. Sample cell subset or site, as interpreted from the label and publication: CD45RA+ positively selected. The chain links TRBV28 with TRBJ1-6, and the D gene may be TRBD1, 6 bases matching. The sequence came from a young man in good health. The nucleotide sequence is given as TGTGCCAGCATCCAGCCTTCGCTGGACAGCTATAATTCACCCCTCCACTTT. This sequence encodes CASIQPSLDSYNSPLHF.